A single sample gave rise to the 23 T cell receptor beta chains below, sequenced in a study of blood T cell repertoires in COVID-19. Measured with immunoSEQ multiplex PCR; TCRdb has only the in-frame clones, and not every one. The sample has roughly 260,000 clones, roughly 87% seen once. Sequencing was done on a sample of peripheral blood. These TCRs come from a woman in her fifties or sixties who had recovered from COVID-19.

The chain employs TRBV16 and TRBJ2-2; TRBD2 might be the D (5 bases). Deletions cut 0 bases from V and 6 bases from J, with 11 bases between. Germline CDR1 reads KGHSY; CDR2 reads FQNENV. The CDR3 sequence is 15 residues long. The CDR3 coding sequence is TGTGCCAGCAGCCAATCTTATGCGGGTCCCGGGGAGCTGTTTTTT. Translation gives CASSQSYAGPGELFF.

Details on this clone: One end of the junction does not line up with germline, which may come from a read error. This CDR3 reads CASSQDRGQSRDTQYF. CDR3 coding DNA: TGTGCCAGCAGCCAAGATCGGGGACAGAGCAGAGATACGCAGTATTTT. The chain joins TRBV3-1 (or the pseudogene TRBV3-2) to TRBJ2-3; 7 bases fit TRBD1. This CDR3 is 16 amino acids long. Per germline, CDR1 LGHDT and CDR2 YNNKEL (reference sequence).

The chain is built from TRBV11-3 and TRBJ2-2, with D possibly TRBD1 on 6 matching bases. Trimming left V 2 bases short and J 5 bases short, with 6 bases between. CDR3 length: 13 residues. Germline V gene sequence: CDR1 SGHNT, CDR2 YENEEA. CDR3 nucleotides: TGTGCCAGCAGCTTACAGGGGACCGGGGAGCTGTTTTTT. Translating gives CASSLQGTGELFF. Looking up the rest from reference TRBV11-3 and TRBJ2-2 gives the full variable domain: EAGVVQSPRYKIIEKKQPVAFWCNPISGHNTLYWYLQNLGQGPELLIRYENEEAVDDSQLPKDRFSAERLKGVDSTLKIQPAELGDSAVYLCASSLQGTGELFFGEGSRLTVL.

The rearrangement joins TRBV4-3 to TRBJ2-2; 7 bases are a match to TRBD1. With 2 bases clipped from V and 4 bases from J, the junction kept 25 bases outside the gene matches. The CDR3 is 22 amino acids. The germline V gene encodes CDR1 LGHNA and CDR2 YSLEER. CDR3 sequence (DNA): TGCGCCAGCAGCCAATTATTTGATACCGGGACAGACCGATTTGGGAGCACCGGGGAGCTGTTTTTT. Its protein product is CASSQLFDTGTDRFGSTGELFF.

The chain carries TRBV5-5 and TRBJ2-7, with 12 positions matching TRBD2. V lost 5 bases to trimming and J lost 3 bases; unmatched junction nucleotides: 9. CDR1 and CDR2 from the germline V gene are SGHKS and YYEKEE (reference sequence). CDR3 length: 16 residues. The CDR3 DNA is TGTGCCAGCAGTCCCGGACTAGCGGGAAAGGGCTACGAGCAGTACTTC. It specifies CASSPGLAGKGYEQYF.

The chain combines TRBV2 with TRBJ2-4; TRBD2 matches at 7 bases. The CDR3 loop spans 16 amino acids. CDR1 is SNHLY and CDR2 is FYNNEI in the germline V gene. V lost 7 bases, J lost 3 bases, and 12 bases stayed unmatched. The CDR3 sequence: CASIFVKSSGKNIQYF. CDR3 bases: TGTGCCAGCATATTCGTTAAATCTAGCGGCAAAAACATTCAGTACTTC.

The rearrangement links TRBV3-1 (or the pseudogene TRBV3-2) to TRBJ1-4, with D perhaps matching TRBD1 (6 bases). Germline CDR1 reads LGHDT; CDR2 reads YNNKEL (reference sequence). The CDR3 length is 13 residues. Trimming removed 4 bases from V and 7 bases from J, with 10 bases in between. The CDR3 loop reads CASSRQDPEKLFF. The CDR3 DNA follows: TGTGCCAGCAGCCGACAGGACCCTGAAAAACTGTTTTTT.

This chain joins TRBV5-6 and TRBJ1-2, with 7 bases lining up with TRBD1. V shed 4 bases, J shed 4 bases, and the junction held 7 bases outside the gene matches. Germline CDR1 reads SGHDT; CDR2 reads YYEEEE. The CDR3 length is 14 residues. The CDR3, as DNA: TGTGCCAGCAGCCTACAGGGGATCGGCTATGGCTACACCTTC. Encoded protein: CASSLQGIGYGYTF.

The chain uses TRBV25-1 and TRBJ1-1; the D gene is possibly TRBD1 (5 bases). Germline V gene sequence: CDR1 MGHDK, CDR2 SYGVNS. The CDR3 is made up of 13 amino acids. Between the trimmed V and J ends, which lost 7 bases and 6 bases, there was a span of 15 bases. The CDR3 DNA sequence: TGTGCCAGCACGACAGTGTTATCGGCTGAAGCTTTCTTT. Protein product: CASTTVLSAEAFF.

This sequence joins TRBV2 and TRBJ1-1; perhaps TRBD1 as D (5 bases). V dropped 8 bases and J dropped 2 bases, with 12 bases sitting between them. The CDR3 is 13 amino acids. Germline V CDR1 and CDR2: SNHLY, FYNNEI. CDR3 region: CASHIGHNTEAFF. The CDR3 region has the DNA TGTGCCAGCCATATCGGACATAACACTGAAGCTTTCTTT.

The chain has TRBV5-4 and TRBJ2-1; D ambiguous. V lost 4 bases and J lost 5, with 4 bases in between. The CDR3 runs 11 residues. In germline, CDR1 is SGHNT, CDR2 YYREEE (reference sequence). CDR3 loop: CASSLDNEQFF. CDR3 sequence (DNA): TGTGCCAGCAGCCTAGACAATGAGCAGTTCTTC.

The V and J genes are TRBV7-2 and TRBJ1-1; D is possibly TRBD1 (5 bases). The V gene's germline CDR1 is SGHTA and CDR2 FQGNSA. V was pared by 3 bases and J by 11 bases, with 19 bases between. The CDR3 length is 14 residues. CDR3 coding DNA: TGTGCCAGCAGCTTGGAGGGGATGAATCCGCGGGCTTTCTTT. Protein sequence: CASSLEGMNPRAFF.

The CDR3 here is CASSLGQTLNTEAFF. The CDR3 DNA reads TGTGCCAGCAGCTTGGGACAGACTTTGAACACTGAAGCTTTCTTT. The chain combines TRBV6-5 with TRBJ1-1; 7 bases match TRBD1. This CDR3 is 15 amino acids long. Germline V gene sequence: CDR1 MNHEY, CDR2 SVGAGI. Germline trimming cut 6 bases from V and 0 bases from J; bases unmatched to any gene: 7.

The V and J genes are TRBV7-2 and TRBJ1-2; D is perhaps TRBD1 (5 bases). This CDR3 is 14 amino acids long. With 1 base removed from V and 9 bases from J, the gap between germline ends came to 15 bases. In germline, CDR1 is SGHTA, CDR2 FQGNSA. This CDR3 is CASSLEEGQSSYTF. DNA for the CDR3: TGTGCCAGCAGCTTAGAGGAAGGACAATCAAGCTACACCTTC.

This clone came up a few times. The V gene is TRBV5-1, the J gene TRBJ1-5, with D possibly being TRBD1 (5 bases). V gave up 0 bases and J gave up 2 bases, with 9 bases separating them. CDR3 length: 15 amino acids. Germline V CDR1 and CDR2: SGHRS, YFSETQ. The DNA for the CDR3 is TGCGCCAGCAGCTTGGACGGGGGTGGCAATCAGCCCCAGCATTTT. This codes for CASSLDGGGNQPQHF.

The V gene is TRBV4-2, the J gene TRBJ1-1; D is possibly TRBD1 (5 bases). In germline, CDR1 is LGHNA, CDR2 YNFKEQ. The CDR3 contains 15 residues. V dropped 0 bases and J dropped 9 bases, with 17 bases sitting between them. The CDR3 reads CASSQDLQRGLQAFF. As DNA, the CDR3 is TGTGCCAGCAGCCAAGACCTCCAAAGGGGACTCCAAGCTTTCTTT.

CDR3 nucleotide sequence: TGTGCCACCCCTCGGGACAGGGAGTCGAACACCGGGGAGCTGTTTTTT. It encodes CATPRDRESNTGELFF. This chain uses TRBV10-3 with TRBJ2-2; 9 bases line up with TRBD1. Germline V gives CDR1 ENHRY, CDR2 SYGVKD. The CDR3 spans 16 residues. J gave up 0 bases and V 10 bases, and 9 bases lay outside the gene matches.

V is TRBV9 and J is TRBJ1-4, with 9 nucleotides matching TRBD1. Per the germline V gene, CDR1 is SGDLS and CDR2 is YYNGEE. V dropped 0 bases and J dropped 5; count of bases not matched to a gene: 5. The CDR3 runs 16 residues. CDR3 in DNA: TGTGCCAGCAGCGTAGCCCCCACAGGGGGCAATGAAAAACTGTTTTTT. It codes for CASSVAPTGGNEKLFF.

V and J are TRBV6-6 and TRBJ2-1; 8 bases agree with TRBD2. The CDR3 sequence is 16 residues long. J lost 2 bases, V lost 6 bases, and 9 bases had no gene match. CDR1 MNHNY and CDR2 SVGAGI come from the germline V gene (reference sequence). The CDR3 here is CASSRHSGDTYNEQFF. DNA of the CDR3: TGTGCCAGCAGCCGTCATAGCGGGGACACCTACAATGAGCAGTTCTTC.

The V gene is TRBV7-6, the J gene TRBJ1-1; perhaps TRBD1 as D (5 bases). The CDR3 is made up of 14 amino acids. The germline V and J ends were trimmed by 1 base and 1 base, with 7 bases remaining between them. CDR1 is SGHVS, CDR2 FNYEAQ, per germline. The DNA for the CDR3 is TGTGCCAGCAGCTTAGTAGGGGAGAACACTGAAGCTTTCTTT. It codes for CASSLVGENTEAFF.

The rearrangement links TRBV24-1 to TRBJ2-1, with TRBD1 identical over 7 bases. The CDR3 spans 16 residues. The trim removed 4 bases at V and 5 bases at J, leaving 10 bases unmatched. Germline V gene lookup returns CDR1 KGHDR and CDR2 SFDVKD. Here the CDR3 reads CATSDRTGVPDNEQFF. The CDR3, as DNA: TGTGCCACCAGTGACCGGACAGGTGTGCCCGACAATGAGCAGTTCTTC.

The chain has TRBV11-2 and TRBJ1-2; D possibly corresponds to TRBD1 (5 bases). V lost 3 bases and J lost 6, with 23 bases in between. The CDR3 has 17 residues. The germline gives CDR1 SGHAT, CDR2 FQNNGV. The CDR3 sequence: CASSFSWQGSSSDGYTF. CDR3 coding DNA: TGTGCCAGCAGCTTTAGTTGGCAGGGAAGTTCTTCGGATGGCTACACCTTC.

This clone appeared once. The gene calls are TRBV5-6 and TRBJ1-2, with D perhaps TRBD1 (6 bases). Germline values: CDR1 SGHDT, CDR2 YYEEEE. Trimming removed 2 bases from V and 6 bases from J, with 11 bases in between. This CDR3 comprises 13 residues. The CDR3 region has the DNA TGTGCCAGCAGCTTCAAGGGGGTGGATGGCTACACCTTC. This codes for CASSFKGVDGYTF.